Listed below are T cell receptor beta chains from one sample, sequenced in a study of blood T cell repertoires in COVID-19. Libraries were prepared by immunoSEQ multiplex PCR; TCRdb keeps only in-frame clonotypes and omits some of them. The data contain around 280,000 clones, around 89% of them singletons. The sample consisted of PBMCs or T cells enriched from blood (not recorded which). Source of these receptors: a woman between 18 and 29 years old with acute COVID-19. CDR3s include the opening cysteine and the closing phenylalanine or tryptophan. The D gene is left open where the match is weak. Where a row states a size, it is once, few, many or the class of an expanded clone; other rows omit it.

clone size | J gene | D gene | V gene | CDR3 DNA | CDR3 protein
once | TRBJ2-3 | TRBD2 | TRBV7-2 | TGTGCCAGCAGCAAGCCCCCCGGGAGGGACGGCACAGATACGCAGTATTTT | CASSKPPGRDGTDTQYF
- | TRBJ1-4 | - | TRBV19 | TGTGCCAGTAGTATTAATGCGCCCGCGAATGAAAAACTGTTTTTT | CASSINAPANEKLFF
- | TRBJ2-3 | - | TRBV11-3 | TGTGCCAGCAGCTTAGGGAGAAGGGGTGTCGGAGATACGCAGTATTTT | CASSLGRRGVGDTQYF
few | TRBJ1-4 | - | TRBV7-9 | TGTGCCAGCAGCATCACAGGGTTTAACGAAAAACTGTTTTTT | CASSITGFNEKLFF
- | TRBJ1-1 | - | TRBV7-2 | TGTGCCAGCAGCTTAGCGGGTCGGGGATTGAACACTGAAGCTTTCTTT | CASSLAGRGLNTEAFF
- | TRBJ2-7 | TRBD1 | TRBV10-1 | TGCGCCAGCATGAGGGACAGGGGGGACGAGCAGTACTTC | CASMRDRGDEQYF
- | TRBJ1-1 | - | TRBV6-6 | TGTGCCAGCACCCCCTTTCGGAACACTGAAGCTTTCTTT | CASTPFRNTEAFF
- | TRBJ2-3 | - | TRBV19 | TGTGCCAGTAGATTAGTGAGCACAGATACGCAGTATTTT | CASRLVSTDTQYF
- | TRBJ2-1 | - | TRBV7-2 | TGTGCCAGCAGCCCAGAACAGGCCTACAATGAGCAGTTCTTC | CASSPEQAYNEQFF
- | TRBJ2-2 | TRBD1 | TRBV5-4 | TGTGCCAGCAGCCAACGACAGGGCGGGGAGCTGTTTTTT | CASSQRQGGELFF
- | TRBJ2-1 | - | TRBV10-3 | TGTGCCATCAGTGACCCGGACTCCAACAATGAGCAGTTCTTC | CAISDPDSNNEQFF
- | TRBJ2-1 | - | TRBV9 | TGTGCCAGCAGCGGAGGGTTGGCCTACAATGAGCAGTTCTTC | CASSGGLAYNEQFF
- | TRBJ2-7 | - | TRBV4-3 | TGCGCCAGCAGCCAGGGCTACAGCAACCCCTACGAGCAGTACTTC | CASSQGYSNPYEQYF
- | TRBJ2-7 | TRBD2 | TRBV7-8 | TGTGCCAGCAGCGTAGCGGGAGAAAACTACGAGCAGTACTTC | CASSVAGENYEQYF
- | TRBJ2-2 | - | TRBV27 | TGTGCCAGCACCCGATCGGACACCGGGGAGCTGTTTTTT | CASTRSDTGELFF
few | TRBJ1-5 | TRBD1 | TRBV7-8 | TGTGCCAGCAGCTGGAACCGGGACAGGGGCCAGCCCCAGCATTTT | CASSWNRDRGQPQHF
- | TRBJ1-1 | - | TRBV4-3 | TGCGCCAGCAGCCAAGATCGACAGCGGAACACTGAAGCTTTCTTT | CASSQDRQRNTEAFF
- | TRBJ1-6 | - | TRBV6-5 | TGTGCCAGCAGTTATTTGCAGGGGAATTCACCCCTCCACTTT | CASSYLQGNSPLHF
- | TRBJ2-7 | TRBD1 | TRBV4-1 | TGCGCCAGCAGCCAAGCCGACAGGGGCGAGCAGTACTTC | CASSQADRGEQYF
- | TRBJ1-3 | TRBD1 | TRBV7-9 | TGTGCCAGCAGCCCGGGACAGGGAAACACCATATATTTT | CASSPGQGNTIYF
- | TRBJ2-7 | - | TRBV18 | TGTGCCAGCTCACCAGACAGAGAAGATTCCTACGAGCAGTACTTC | CASSPDREDSYEQYF
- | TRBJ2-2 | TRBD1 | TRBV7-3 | TGTGCCAGCAGCTTAAGTCCCCGTTTGAGGACAGGGACGGCCGGGGAGCTGTTTTTT | CASSLSPRLRTGTAGELFF
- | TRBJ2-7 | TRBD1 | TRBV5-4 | TGTGCCAGCAGCTTGGGACAGGGGGAGCCCTTTTACGAGCAGTACTTC | CASSLGQGEPFYEQYF
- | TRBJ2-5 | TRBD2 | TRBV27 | TGTGCCAGCAGTCCCGGGACTAGCGGATCACAAGAGACCCAGTACTTC | CASSPGTSGSQETQYF
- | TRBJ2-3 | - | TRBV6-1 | TGTGCCAGCAGTGAGTTGACTTACACAGATACGCAGTATTTT | CASSELTYTDTQYF
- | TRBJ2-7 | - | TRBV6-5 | TGTGCCAGCAGCTCGCCCCGGGGGGCCACCTACGAGCAGTACTTC | CASSSPRGATYEQYF
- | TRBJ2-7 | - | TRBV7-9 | TGTGCCAGCAGCTTAGCGTCCATCTACGAGCAGTACTTC | CASSLASIYEQYF
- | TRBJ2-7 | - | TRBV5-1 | TGCGCCAGCAGCTTAAAAACGGGAGTGGGAGAGCAGTACTTC | CASSLKTGVGEQYF
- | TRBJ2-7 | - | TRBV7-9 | TGTGCCAGCAGCTCAAAATACGAGCAGTACTTC | CASSSKYEQYF
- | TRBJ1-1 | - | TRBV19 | TGTGCCAGTAGTGATGGGACATCTTATGAAGCTTTCTTT | CASSDGTSYEAFF
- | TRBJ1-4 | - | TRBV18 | TGTGCCAGCTCGCCTAATTATGGTGAAAAACTGTTTTTT | CASSPNYGEKLFF
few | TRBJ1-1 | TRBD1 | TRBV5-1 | TGCGCCAGCAGCCCTGGGACAGGCAGTATGAACACTGAAGCTTTCTTT | CASSPGTGSMNTEAFF
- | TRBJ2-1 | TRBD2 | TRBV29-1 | TGCAGCGTTGCTCGACTAGCGGGAGGGCTGGGCTACAGTGAGCAGTTCTTC | CSVARLAGGLGYSEQFF
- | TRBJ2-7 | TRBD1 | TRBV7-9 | TGTGCCAGCAGACGGGAGGGACAGGGGCACGAGCAGTACTTC | CASRREGQGHEQYF
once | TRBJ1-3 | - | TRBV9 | TGTGCCAGCAGCGTATCAGGGTTCGGGGGAAACACCATATATTTT | CASSVSGFGGNTIYF
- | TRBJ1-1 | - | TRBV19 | TGTGCCAGTAGTATAGTGGAGGGGATTGAAGCTTTCTTT | CASSIVEGIEAFF
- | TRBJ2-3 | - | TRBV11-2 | TGTGCCAGCAGCTTACAGCTGGGCACCACAGATACGCAGTATTTT | CASSLQLGTTDTQYF
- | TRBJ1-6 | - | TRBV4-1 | TGCGCCAGCAGCCAAGTCTTGGCAGAAAATTCACCCCTCCACTTT | CASSQVLAENSPLHF
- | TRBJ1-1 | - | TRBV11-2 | TGTGCCAGCAGCTCCAGACAGGTGGGGGGGGACACTGAAGCTTTCTTT | CASSSRQVGGDTEAFF
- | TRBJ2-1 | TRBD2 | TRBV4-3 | TGCGCCAGCAGCCAAGGGACTAGCGTGTACAATGAGCAGTTCTTC | CASSQGTSVYNEQFF
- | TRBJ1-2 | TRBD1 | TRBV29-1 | TGCAGCGTTGAAGGGGACAGGGGTAACTATGGCTACACCTTC | CSVEGDRGNYGYTF
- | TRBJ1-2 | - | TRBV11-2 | TGTGCCAGCAGCTTAGGGGGGCAGGGCCTCTATGGCTACACCTTC | CASSLGGQGLYGYTF
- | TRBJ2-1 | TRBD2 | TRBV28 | TGTGCCAGCAGTCCCTTCTCTAGCGGGAGGACCAATGAGCAGTTCTTC | CASSPFSSGRTNEQFF
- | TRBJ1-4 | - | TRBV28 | TGTGCCAGCAGCGGGACGGGGGTCGCTAATGAAAAACTGTTTTTT | CASSGTGVANEKLFF
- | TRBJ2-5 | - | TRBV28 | TGTGCCAGCAGTACCTCAGGGATGGAGACCCAGTACTTC | CASSTSGMETQYF
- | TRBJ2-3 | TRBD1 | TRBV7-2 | TGTGCCAGCAAATGGAGGCAGGGGGAGTATTACACAGATACGCAGTATTTT | CASKWRQGEYYTDTQYF
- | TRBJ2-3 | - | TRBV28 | TGTGCCAGCAGATTCCGGGATACAACTCCAGATACGCAGTATTTT | CASRFRDTTPDTQYF
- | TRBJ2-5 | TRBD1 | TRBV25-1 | TGTGCCAGCAGTGAACTTGGACAGGGCACCAACCAAGAGACCCAGTACTTC | CASSELGQGTNQETQYF
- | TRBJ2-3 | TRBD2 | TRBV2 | TGTGCCAGCAGGAGACTAGCGGGAATCTCCACAGATACGCAGTATTTT | CASRRLAGISTDTQYF
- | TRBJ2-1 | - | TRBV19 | TGTGCTATGGGCGATGAGCAGTTCTTC | CAMGDEQFF
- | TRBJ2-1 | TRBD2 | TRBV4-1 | TGCGCCAGCAGCGAACAAGTAGTACGGACTAGGGGCCGCTATGAGCAGTTCTTC | CASSEQVVRTRGRYEQFF
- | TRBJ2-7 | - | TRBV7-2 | TGTGCCAGCAGCTTGAGGATCACCTACGAGCAGTACTTC | CASSLRITYEQYF
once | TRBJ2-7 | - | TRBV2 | TGTGCCAGCAGTGTTCGGACGGCGGGGGAGCAGTACTTC | CASSVRTAGEQYF
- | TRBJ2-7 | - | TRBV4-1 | TGCGCCAGCAGCCAAGGATCACCGGGAGACGAGCAGTACTTC | CASSQGSPGDEQYF
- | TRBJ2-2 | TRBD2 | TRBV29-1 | TGCAGCGTCGCGGGACTAGCGGGTCGGAACACCGGGGAGCTGTTTTTT | CSVAGLAGRNTGELFF
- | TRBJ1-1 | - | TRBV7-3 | TGTGCCAGCAGCGCAGGTGCGAACACTGAAGCTTTCTTT | CASSAGANTEAFF
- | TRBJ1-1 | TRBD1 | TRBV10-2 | TGCGCCAGCGGCCCCCCGGGACAGCAGAACACTGAAGCTTTCTTT | CASGPPGQQNTEAFF
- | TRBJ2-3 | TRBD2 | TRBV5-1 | TGCGCCAGCACGTCTTCTCAGGGACTAGCGGGAACTCCCCAGTATTTT | CASTSSQGLAGTPQYF
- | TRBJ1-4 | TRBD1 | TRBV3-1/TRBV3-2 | TGTGCCAGCAGCCAGGGGACAGGGACCGGTGAAAAACTGTTTTTT | CASSQGTGTGEKLFF